The 28 T cell receptor beta chains below all came from one sample that was sequenced in a study of cytotoxic CD8 clonotypes in ibrutinib-treated CLL. Sequenced by immunoSEQ multiplex PCR; TCRdb stores in-frame clones only, minus some. This sample has some 200,000 clones, with roughly 65% found just once. The input for sequencing was PBMCs, taken after 12 months of ibrutinib treatment. The source is a human donor with chronic lymphocytic leukemia.

V and J are TRBV30 and TRBJ2-5; 8 bases are a match to TRBD2. V trimming: 0 bases; J trimming: 5 bases; junction bases outside the gene matches: 11. Germline V gene sequence: CDR1 GTSNPN, CDR2 SVGIG (reference sequence). This CDR3 spans 16 amino acids. CDR3 amino acids: CAWSVRGGIFGETQYF. In DNA form, the CDR3 reads TGTGCCTGGAGTGTACGGGGGGGCATATTTGGGGAGACCCAGTACTTC.

The chain joins TRBV2 to TRBJ2-7; no reliable D call. Trimming removed 4 bases at V and 4 bases at J, with 17 bases between. Germline loops: CDR1 SNHLY, CDR2 FYNNEI. The CDR3 covers 15 residues. The CDR3, as DNA: TGTGCCAGCAGTGGCGGCTTTCCCCTTTTTTACGAGCAGTACTTC. Its translation: CASSGGFPLFYEQYF. Complete variable domain (other parts from reference TRBV2 and TRBJ2-7): EPEVTQTPSHQVTQMGQEVILRCVPISNHLYFYWYRQILGQKVEFLVSFYNNEISEKSEIFDDQFSVERPDGSNFTLKIRSTKLEDSAMYFCASSGGFPLFYEQYFGPGTRLTVT.

The chain employs TRBV19 and TRBJ1-5; D is ambiguous. Per germline, CDR1 LNHDA and CDR2 SQIVND (reference sequence). Trimming took off 8 bases at V and 0 bases at J, with 11 bases between the two ends. The CDR3 has 14 amino acids. CDR3 sequence: CASGQLYSNQPQHF. For the CDR3, the DNA is TGTGCCAGTGGTCAACTTTATAGCAATCAGCCCCAGCATTTT.

The chain combines TRBV7-6 with TRBJ1-1; 8 bases are a match to TRBD1. Germline loops: CDR1 SGHVS, CDR2 FNYEAQ. The CDR3 spans 14 residues. V was clipped by 5 bases and J by 1 base; unmatched bases: 3. In DNA form, the CDR3 reads TGTGCCAGCAGCCCCGGACAGGGGAACACTGAAGCTTTCTTT. Translated, it gives CASSPGQGNTEAFF.

This clone was counted a single time. V gene TRBV19 combines with J gene TRBJ1-2; maybe TRBD1 (6 bases). V shed 5 bases and J shed 3 bases, with 22 bases lying between them. The CDR3 totals 17 residues. Germline CDR1 reads LNHDA; CDR2 reads SQIVND (reference sequence). The CDR3 DNA reads as TGTGCCAGTAGTCCCCGACAGGTAATGCGCGTGGACTATGGCTACACCTTC. This codes for CASSPRQVMRVDYGYTF.

The genes are TRBV18 and TRBJ2-2, with unresolved D. This CDR3 comprises 16 residues. Between the trimmed V and J ends, which lost 1 base and 0 bases, there was a span of 9 bases. In germline, CDR1 is KGHSH, CDR2 LQKENI. For the CDR3, the DNA is TGTGCCAGCTCACCACTAGGCTGGTCGAACACCGGGGAGCTGTTTTTT. It specifies CASSPLGWSNTGELFF.

This clone showed up many times. The junction does not match germline at one end; this may be a read error. This chain links TRBV7-7 with TRBJ1-1; D uncertain. Germline lookup yields CDR1 SSHAT and CDR2 FNYEAQ (reference sequence). This CDR3 contains 13 residues. The CDR3 DNA is TGTGCTAGCAGTATTAGGGAGAACACTGAAGCTTTCTTT. Translation gives CASSIRENTEAFF. The variable domain in full, completed from reference TRBV7-7 and TRBJ1-1, reads GAGVSQSPRYKVTKRGQDVTLRCDPISSHATLYWYQQALGQGPEFLTYFNYEAQPDKSGLPSDRFSAERPEGSISTLTIQRTEQRDSAMYRCASSIRENTEAFFGQGTRLTVV.

The chain combines TRBV5-8 with TRBJ2-2; D possibly corresponds to TRBD1 (6 bases). The V gene's germline CDR1 is SGHTS and CDR2 YDEGEE. Deletions cut 5 bases from V and 3 bases from J, with 17 bases between. The CDR3 contains 16 residues. The CDR3 region has the DNA TGTGCCAGCAGAACCGAACAGGGTTCGTACACCGGGGAGCTGTTTTTT. Encoded protein: CASRTEQGSYTGELFF.

This chain uses TRBV2 with TRBJ2-7; D is unclear. Trimming pared 10 bases from V and 1 base from J, leaving 14 bases between. The CDR3 is 13 amino acids. Germline V gene data show CDR1 as SNHLY and CDR2 as FYNNEI. The CDR3 loop reads CATQIHTSYEQYF. In DNA form, the CDR3 reads TGTGCCACCCAGATACATACGTCCTACGAGCAGTACTTC.

This clone was counted a few times. The chain recombines TRBV6-5 with TRBJ1-2, with TRBD1 as a possible D gene (6 bases). The germline gives CDR1 MNHEY, CDR2 SVGAGI. Trimming removed 6 bases from V and 4 bases from J, with 15 bases in between. The CDR3 runs 14 residues. CDR3 loop: CASRLTLGGYGYTF. CDR3 nucleotide sequence: TGTGCCAGCAGACTCACCCTAGGGGGCTATGGCTACACCTTC.

This clone was seen a handful of times. The rearrangement links TRBV5-1 to TRBJ1-1, with 7 positions matching TRBD1. This CDR3 is built from 14 residues. Germline V gives CDR1 SGHRS, CDR2 YFSETQ. V gave up 2 bases and J gave up 4 bases; unmatched junction bases: 5. The CDR3 is CASSLPGGPTEAFF. The DNA for the CDR3 is TGCGCCAGCAGCTTACCAGGGGGACCCACTGAAGCTTTCTTT.

This clone occurred a few times. V gene TRBV9 combines with J gene TRBJ1-4; D is possibly TRBD1 (5 bases). There are 15 residues in the CDR3. Germline CDR1 and CDR2: SGDLS and YYNGEE. V lost 7 bases to trimming and J lost 4 bases, with 17 bases between them. CDR3 bases: TGTGCCAGCGGCGGGGGTGGCGGCAATAATGAAAAACTGTTTTTT. It specifies CASGGGGGNNEKLFF.

The CDR3 sequence: CASTTQGSSPLYEQYF. CDR3 sequence (DNA): TGTGCCAGCACCACCCAGGGGTCGAGTCCCCTCTACGAGCAGTACTTC. The rearrangement links TRBV7-2 to TRBJ2-7; maybe TRBD1 (6 bases). The germline gives CDR1 SGHTA, CDR2 FQGNSA. Trimming removed 7 bases from V and 3 bases from J, with 22 bases in between. The CDR3 sequence is 16 residues long.

This sequence joins TRBV21-1 and TRBJ2-7; no check of the table's D call, TRBD1, against the DNA was made. TRBV21-1 is a documented pseudogene. The CDR3 has 17 amino acids. CDR3 loop: CASSKASGDSDSYEQYF. CDR3 nucleotide sequence: TGTGCCAGCAGCAAAGCGTCGGGGGACAGTGACTCCTACGAGCAGTACTTC.

The rearrangement links TRBV11-2 to TRBJ2-3; D not certain. The CDR3 is 13 amino acids. V was pared by 5 bases and J by 2 bases, with 8 bases between. CDR1 is SGHAT, CDR2 FQNNGV, per germline. CDR3 DNA: TGTGCCAGCAGCGTCGGGCTCACAGATACGCAGTATTTT. It is translated as CASSVGLTDTQYF.

The V gene is TRBV7-2, the J gene TRBJ1-5, with TRBD1 matching over 11 bases. The germline CDR1 and CDR2 sequences are SGHTA and FQGNSA. V lost 5 bases, J lost 4 bases, and 7 bases stayed unmatched. CDR3 length: 16 amino acids. Here the CDR3 reads CASSLPRDRGNQPQHF. CDR3 bases: TGTGCCAGCAGCCTACCCCGGGACAGGGGGAATCAGCCCCAGCATTTT.

A single count supports this clone. The J gene is TRBJ2-7, the V gene TRBV19, with a weak D call TRBD2 (6 bases). The V gene's germline CDR1 is LNHDA and CDR2 SQIVND (reference sequence). This CDR3 is 17 amino acids long. Trimming removed 5 bases at V and 3 bases at J, with 23 bases between. The CDR3 DNA reads TGTGCCAGTAGTTCAAGGACTACTACCTACCCACTCTACGAGCAGTACTTC. It specifies CASSSRTTTYPLYEQYF.

The sample holds one count of this clone. The CDR3 region is CAWSLAGLTDTQYF. The CDR3, as DNA: TGTGCCTGGAGCCTAGCGGGTCTCACAGATACGCAGTATTTT. The chain has TRBV30 and TRBJ2-3; TRBD2 aligns across 8 bases. V lost 3 bases, J lost 2 bases, and 4 bases stayed unmatched. Germline V gene data show CDR1 as GTSNPN and CDR2 as SVGIG (reference sequence). This CDR3 region has 14 residues.

This clone was seen once. The chain is built from TRBV30 and TRBJ2-7, with D perhaps TRBD1 (6 bases). Per germline, CDR1 GTSNPN and CDR2 SVGIG (reference sequence). The CDR3 totals 11 residues. Trimming left V 5 bases short and J 6 bases short, with 11 bases between. DNA for the CDR3: TGTGCCTGGGTTACAGGGCGCGAGCAGTACTTC. Protein product: CAWVTGREQYF.

The chain couples TRBV30 to TRBJ2-7; 7 nucleotides match TRBD1. V was pared by 1 base and J by 4 bases, with 4 bases of the junction left unmatched. CDR1 is GTSNPN, CDR2 SVGIG, per germline (reference sequence). The CDR3 is 13 amino acids. CDR3 amino acids: CAWSGTGYYEQYF. In DNA form, the CDR3 reads TGTGCCTGGAGTGGGACAGGATATTACGAGCAGTACTTC.

The chain links TRBV11-2 to TRBJ1-1; D is undetermined. The germline V gene has CDR1 SGHAT and CDR2 FQNNGV. CDR3 length equals 11 residues. Trimming pared 2 bases from V and 13 bases from J, leaving 11 bases between. The CDR3 bases are TGTGCCAGCAGCTTACGGCGGGCGGATTTCTTT. It translates to CASSLRRADFF.

This clone occurred a few times. The chain combines TRBV19 with TRBJ1-2; 7 positions agree with TRBD1. Losses at the gene ends were 5 bases for V and 7 bases for J; bases not matched to a gene: 7. This CDR3 is built from 13 residues. Per the germline V gene, CDR1 is LNHDA and CDR2 is SQIVND (reference sequence). CDR3 DNA: TGTGCCAGTAGTCCCACAGGGGAGAGTGGCTACACCTTC. Translation gives CASSPTGESGYTF.

J is TRBJ2-7 and V is TRBV6-1; tentatively, D is TRBD2 (7 bases). The CDR3 length is 14 residues. The germline gives CDR1 MNHNS, CDR2 SASEGT. V was trimmed by 2 bases and J by 12 bases, leaving 20 bases between them. The CDR3 DNA reads TGTGCCAGCAGTGAAATAGGCCAGGGGAGGGCCGTGTACTTC. Protein: CASSEIGQGRAVYF.

The genes are TRBV29-1 and TRBJ2-7; 9 bases are shared with TRBD1. J lost 7 bases, V lost 7 bases, and 11 bases had no gene match. Germline V gene data show CDR1 as SQVTM and CDR2 as ANQGSEA. The CDR3 totals 13 residues. The CDR3 loop is CSATGGQDTEQYF. CDR3 in DNA: TGCAGCGCTACAGGGGGCCAGGATACGGAGCAGTACTTC.

A few counts support this clone. The chain combines TRBV30 with TRBJ1-6; TRBD1 agrees at 7 bases. Germline V gene lookup returns CDR1 GTSNPN and CDR2 SVGIG (reference sequence). This CDR3 region has 15 residues. V dropped 1 base and J dropped 10; count of bases not matched to a gene: 10. The CDR3 region is CAWSAQRQGESPLHF. In nucleotides, the CDR3 is TGTGCCTGGAGTGCACAGCGACAGGGAGAGTCACCCCTCCACTTT.

This chain connects TRBV5-1 to TRBJ1-1, with D uncertain. Trimming removed 5 bases from V and 5 bases from J, with 10 bases in between. The V gene's germline CDR1 is SGHRS and CDR2 YFSETQ. This CDR3 comprises 12 residues. The CDR3 sequence is CASSPLGTEAFF. The CDR3 coding sequence is TGCGCCAGCAGTCCTTTGGGGACTGAAGCTTTCTTT.

V is TRBV4-3 and J is TRBJ2-1; 8 nucleotides agree with TRBD1. The CDR3 contains 14 residues. V lost 3 bases and J lost 9; bases outside the gene matches: 7. CDR1 is LGHNA and CDR2 is YSLEER in the germline V gene. The CDR3 protein is CASSQLTGAGEQFF. The CDR3 bases are TGCGCCAGCAGCCAGTTGACAGGGGCAGGTGAGCAGTTCTTC.

This clone was counted a few times. This sequence joins TRBV18 and TRBJ2-3, with 14 bases aligning to TRBD2. The CDR3 is 20 amino acids. Germline loops: CDR1 KGHSH, CDR2 LQKENI. With 0 bases clipped from V and 1 base from J, the junction kept 9 bases outside the gene matches. The CDR3 DNA reads as TGTGCCAGCTCACCACCGGGACTAGCGGGAGTCGGGGGCCGCACAGATACGCAGTATTTT. This codes for CASSPPGLAGVGGRTDTQYF.